The clone carrying this T cell receptor (beta chain) was counted at least ten times. The antigen remains undetermined. Amplified TCR beta CDR3 regions were obtained using RNA transcripts as template. After a first-round RT-PCR with HTBI primers, a second-round multiplex PCR was run. TCRdb processed the multiplex PCR reads anew with MiXCR; each CDR3 protein has one entry. The repertoire holds 300,000 to 450,000 distinct CDR3 sequences, with roughly 17% as singletons. These data belong to a study of Graves' ophthalmopathy and Graves' hyperthyroidism. Study-wide findings and caveats: Sensitivity of approximately 70% and specificity of nearly 75% were achieved by the model that predicted ophthalmopathy progression.

Sequenced material: peripheral blood. The TCR comes from an adult woman with stable Graves' hyperthyroidism.

CDR3 loop: CSAISTDGTGELFF. The CDR3 DNA follows: TGCAGTGCCATCTCCACGGACGGCACCGGGGAGCTGTTTTTT. This chain links TRBV20-1 with TRBJ2-2; D ambiguous. Per the germline V gene, CDR1 is DFQATT and CDR2 is SNEGSKA (reference sequence). CDR3 length: 14 residues. V was trimmed by 6 bases and J by 4 bases, leaving 15 bases between them.